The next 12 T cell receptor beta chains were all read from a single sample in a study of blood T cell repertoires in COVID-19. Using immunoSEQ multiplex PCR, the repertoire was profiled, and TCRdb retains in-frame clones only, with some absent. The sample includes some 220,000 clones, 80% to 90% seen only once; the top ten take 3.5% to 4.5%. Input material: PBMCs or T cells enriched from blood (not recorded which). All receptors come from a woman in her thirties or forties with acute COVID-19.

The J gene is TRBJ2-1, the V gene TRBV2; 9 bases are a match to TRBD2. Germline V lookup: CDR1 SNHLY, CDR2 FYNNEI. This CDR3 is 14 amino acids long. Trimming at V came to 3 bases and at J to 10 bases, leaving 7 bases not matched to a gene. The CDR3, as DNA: TGTGCCAGCAGTGAGCGGGGGGGACCTCAGGAGCAGTTCTTC. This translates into CASSERGGPQEQFF. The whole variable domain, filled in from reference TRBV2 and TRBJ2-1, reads EPEVTQTPSHQVTQMGQEVILRCVPISNHLYFYWYRQILGQKVEFLVSFYNNEISEKSEIFDDQFSVERPDGSNFTLKIRSTKLEDSAMYFCASSERGGPQEQFFGPGTRLTVL.

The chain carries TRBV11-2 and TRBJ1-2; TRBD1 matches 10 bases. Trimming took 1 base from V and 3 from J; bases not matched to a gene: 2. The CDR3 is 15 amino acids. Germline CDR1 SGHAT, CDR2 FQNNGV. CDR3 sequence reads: CASSLAGQGDYGYTF. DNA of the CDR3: TGTGCCAGCAGCTTAGCTGGACAGGGGGACTATGGCTACACCTTC.

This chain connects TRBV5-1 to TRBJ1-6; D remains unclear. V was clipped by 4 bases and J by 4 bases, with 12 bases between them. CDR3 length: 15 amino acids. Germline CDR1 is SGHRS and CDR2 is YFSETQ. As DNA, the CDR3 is TGCGCCAGCAGCCCCGTGGCCGGGTATAATTCACCCCTCCACTTT. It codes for CASSPVAGYNSPLHF.

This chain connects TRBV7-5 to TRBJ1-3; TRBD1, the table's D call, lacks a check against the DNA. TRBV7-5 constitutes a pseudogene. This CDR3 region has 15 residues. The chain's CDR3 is CARSSIDRGGNTIYF. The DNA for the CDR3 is TGTGCCAGAAGCTCAATCGACAGGGGTGGAAACACCATATATTTT.

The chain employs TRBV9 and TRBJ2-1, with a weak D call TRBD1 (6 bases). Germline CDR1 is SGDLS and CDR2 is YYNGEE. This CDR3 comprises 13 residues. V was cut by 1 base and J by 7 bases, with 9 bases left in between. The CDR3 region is CASSVTGQNEQFF. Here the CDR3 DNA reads TGTGCCAGCAGCGTAACGGGACAAAATGAGCAGTTCTTC. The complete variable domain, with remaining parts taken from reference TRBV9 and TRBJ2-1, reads DSGVTQTPKHLITATGQRVTLRCSPRSGDLSVYWYQQSLDQGLQFLIQYYNGEERAKGNILERFSAQQFPDLHSELNLSSLELGDSALYFCASSVTGQNEQFFGPGTRLTVL.

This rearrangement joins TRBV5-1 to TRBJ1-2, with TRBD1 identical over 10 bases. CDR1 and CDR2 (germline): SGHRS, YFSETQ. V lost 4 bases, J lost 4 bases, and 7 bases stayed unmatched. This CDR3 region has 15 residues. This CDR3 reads CASSPGTGASYGYTF. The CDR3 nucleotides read TGCGCCAGCAGCCCGGGGACAGGGGCCTCCTATGGCTACACCTTC.

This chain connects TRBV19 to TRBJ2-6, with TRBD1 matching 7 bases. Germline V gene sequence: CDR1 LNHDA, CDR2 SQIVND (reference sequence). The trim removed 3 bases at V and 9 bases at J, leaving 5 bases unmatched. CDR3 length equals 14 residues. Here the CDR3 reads CASSIGRQGNVLTF. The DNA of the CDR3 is TGTGCCAGTAGTATTGGTCGACAGGGCAACGTCCTGACTTTC.

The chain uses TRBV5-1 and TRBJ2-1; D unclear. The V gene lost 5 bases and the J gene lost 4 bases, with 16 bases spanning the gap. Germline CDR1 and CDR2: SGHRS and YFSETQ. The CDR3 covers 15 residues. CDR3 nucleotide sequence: TGCGCCAGCAGAGCCTCTCCTCAGACTTACAATGAGCAGTTCTTC. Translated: CASRASPQTYNEQFF.

The CDR3 is CASRGEGFVGYTF. The CDR3 DNA reads TGTGCCAGCAGGGGGGAGGGATTTGTTGGCTACACCTTC. The rearrangement joins TRBV7-9 to TRBJ1-2, with D maybe TRBD1 (5 bases). Germline CDR1 reads SEHNR; CDR2 reads FQNEAQ (reference sequence). The CDR3 is made up of 13 amino acids. V lost 6 bases to trimming and J lost 7 bases, with 15 bases between them.

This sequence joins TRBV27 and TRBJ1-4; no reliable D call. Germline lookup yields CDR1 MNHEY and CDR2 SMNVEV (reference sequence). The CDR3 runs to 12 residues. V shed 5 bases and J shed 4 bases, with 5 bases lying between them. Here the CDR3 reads CASSGVNEKLFF. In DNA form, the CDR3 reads TGTGCCAGCAGTGGAGTTAATGAAAAACTGTTTTTT.

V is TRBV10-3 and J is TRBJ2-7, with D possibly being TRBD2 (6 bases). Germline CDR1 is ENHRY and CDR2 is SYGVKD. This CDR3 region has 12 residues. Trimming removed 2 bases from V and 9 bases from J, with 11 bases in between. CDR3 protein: CAISEPPGGQYV. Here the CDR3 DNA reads TGTGCCATCAGTGAGCCGCCCGGGGGGCAGTACGTC.

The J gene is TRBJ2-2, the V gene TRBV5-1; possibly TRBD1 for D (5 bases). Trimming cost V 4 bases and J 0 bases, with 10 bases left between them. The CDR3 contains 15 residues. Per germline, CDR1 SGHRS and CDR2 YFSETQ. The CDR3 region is CASSLLTANTGELFF. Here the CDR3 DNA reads TGCGCCAGCAGCCTCTTGACAGCGAACACCGGGGAGCTGTTTTTT.